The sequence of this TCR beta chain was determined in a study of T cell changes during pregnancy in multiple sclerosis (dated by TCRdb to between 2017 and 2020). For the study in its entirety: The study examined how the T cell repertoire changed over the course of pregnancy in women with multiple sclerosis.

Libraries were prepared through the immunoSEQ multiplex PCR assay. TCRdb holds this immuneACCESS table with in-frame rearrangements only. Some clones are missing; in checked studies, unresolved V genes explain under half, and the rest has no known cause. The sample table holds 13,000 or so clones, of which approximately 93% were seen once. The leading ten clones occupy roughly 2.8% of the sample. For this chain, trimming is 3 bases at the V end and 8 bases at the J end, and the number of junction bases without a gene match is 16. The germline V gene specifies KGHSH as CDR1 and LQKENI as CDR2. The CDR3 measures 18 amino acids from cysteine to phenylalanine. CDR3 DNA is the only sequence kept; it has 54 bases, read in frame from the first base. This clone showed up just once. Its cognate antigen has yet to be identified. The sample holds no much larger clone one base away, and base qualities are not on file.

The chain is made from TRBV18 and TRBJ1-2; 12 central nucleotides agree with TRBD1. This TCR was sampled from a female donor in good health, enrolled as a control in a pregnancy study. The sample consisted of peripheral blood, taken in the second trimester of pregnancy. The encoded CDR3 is CASSPTASRDRGLGGYTF. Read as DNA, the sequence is TGTGCCAGCTCACCGACCGCTAGTCGGGACAGGGGGCTCGGAGGCTACACCTTC.